These 5 T cell receptor beta chains came from one sample sequenced in a study of persistence of HIV-infected CD4 T cells. Their antigens remain unidentified. Sequencing used immunoSEQ version 4 in survey mode. Sequenced by immunoSEQ multiplex PCR; TCRdb stores in-frame clones only, minus some. This sample yields tens of thousands of clones, of which around 73% are seen a single time; 0.7% to 0.95% belongs to the top ten. Stimulation used approximately 9.5 ug/mL lysate from CMV-infected fibroblasts. CD40L/CD69 double-negative CD45RO-high memory CD4+ T cells were collected. The sample was CD4+ T cells sorted from PBMCs after roughly 20-hour stimulation, taken from a patient who received antiretroviral therapy. These receptors were taken from an adult woman with HIV who was CMV-seropositive.

V gene TRBV9 combines with J gene TRBJ1-4, with D maybe TRBD1 (5 bases). The CDR3 length is 15 residues. V lost 6 bases to trimming and J lost 2 bases, with 14 bases between them. From germline, CDR1 is SGDLS and CDR2 YYNGEE. CDR3: CASTAGGLTNEKLFF. DNA of the CDR3: TGTGCCAGCACCGCCGGGGGGTTGACTAATGAAAAACTGTTTTTT.

V is TRBV6-4 and J is TRBJ2-1, with 15 bases identical to TRBD2. Germline CDR1 and CDR2: MRHNA and SNTAGT. V was pared by 4 bases and J by 5 bases, with 9 bases of the junction left unmatched. CDR3 length: 18 amino acids. CDR3 nucleotides: TGTGCCAGCAGTGGGACTAGCGGGGGGGCGTCAGCTCACAATGAGCAGTTCTTC. Translating it yields CASSGTSGGASAHNEQFF.

The V gene is TRBV5-1, the J gene TRBJ2-7; 9 bases align to TRBD1. V lost 0 bases and J lost 4; bases outside the gene matches: 8. The CDR3 is made up of 16 amino acids. The germline V gene encodes CDR1 SGHRS and CDR2 YFSETQ. The CDR3 nucleotides are TGCGCCAGCAGCTTGGGCATTAACAGGGGGCTATACGAGCAGTACTTC. It yields the protein CASSLGINRGLYEQYF.

This chain joins TRBV5-1 and TRBJ2-7; 7 bases map to TRBD1. CDR1 and CDR2 (germline): SGHRS, YFSETQ. This CDR3 contains 15 residues. The trim removed 0 bases at V and 7 bases at J, leaving 10 bases unmatched. CDR3 DNA: TGCGCCAGCAGCTTGGACGGCAGGGGGAGAGAAGAGCAGTACTTC. Residues: CASSLDGRGREEQYF.

This chain links TRBV4-1 with TRBJ1-1; the match to TRBD1 covers 9 bases. The ends lost 0 bases at V and 7 bases at J; junction bases unmatched: 6. CDR3 length equals 15 residues. Germline CDR1 MGHRA, CDR2 YSYEKL. The CDR3 here is CASSQDGTGTYEAFF. The CDR3 nucleotides are TGCGCCAGCAGCCAAGATGGGACAGGGACATATGAAGCTTTCTTT.